This entry lists 10 T cell receptor beta chains sequenced from one sample in a study of blood T cells in healthy people across ages. A second roughly 6 to 12 cycle PCR used barcoded and J-beta primers. TCRdb reprocessed the 5' RACE reads with MiXCR, giving one entry per CDR3 protein. Among about 670,000 distinct CDR3 sequences listed, more than 45% were seen once. Sequenced sample: blood. These receptors were taken from a woman older than 75 in good health.

A few counts support this clonotype. A much larger clone differs by one base, so this may be a read error. The genes are TRBV28 and TRBJ2-7; D gene unclear. Germline V gene data show CDR1 as MDHEN and CDR2 as SYDVKM. V lost 10 bases and J 4 bases, leaving 17 bases between the germline ends. The CDR3 totals 13 residues. The CDR3 coding sequence is TGTGCCACAGCTGTGGGTGTGGGGTACGAGCAGTACTTC. It codes for CATAVGVGYEQYF.

This clonotype occurred once. The rearrangement uses TRBV7-9 and TRBJ1-1; 11 bases map to TRBD1. V shed 5 bases and J 4 bases; nucleotides not matched to a gene: 6. The CDR3 is 15 residues long. Germline CDR1 reads SEHNR; CDR2 reads FQNEAQ (reference sequence). The CDR3, as DNA: TGTGCCAGCAGCGCTCCCGGGACAGGGGGCACTGAAGCTTTCTTT. This encodes CASSAPGTGGTEAFF.

This clonotype was counted many times. The V and J genes are TRBV12-3 or TRBV12-4 and TRBJ2-5; 14 bases fit TRBD2. The CDR3 is 17 amino acids. The J segment lost 5 bases and the V segment lost 6 bases, leaving 11 bases of the junction unmatched. Here the CDR3 reads CASRTKPGLAGVETQYF. As DNA, the CDR3 is TGTGCCAGCAGAACTAAACCGGGACTAGCGGGAGTGGAGACCCAGTACTTC.

The J gene is TRBJ2-5, the V gene TRBV4-3; D is ambiguous. Germline V gene sequence: CDR1 LGHNA, CDR2 YSLEER. The CDR3 consists of 16 residues. V was clipped by 1 base and J by 4 bases, with 16 bases between them. The CDR3, as DNA: TGCGCCAGCAGCCAAGGGAACTACGGGTTTTCAGAGACCCAGTACTTC. Protein product: CASSQGNYGFSETQYF.

This chain uses TRBV7-2 with TRBJ1-1; perhaps TRBD1 as D (5 bases). Looked up from germline, CDR1 is SGHTA and CDR2 is FQGNSA. This CDR3 is built from 13 residues. Trimming took off 5 bases at V and 9 bases at J, with 16 bases between the two ends. The CDR3 nucleotides are TGTGCCAGCAGCACAGAGAGCAGGGCGAAAGCTTTCTTT. Its translation is CASSTESRAKAFF.

This clonotype was counted at least ten times. This chain joins TRBV12-3 or TRBV12-4 and TRBJ1-2; 10 nucleotides line up with TRBD1. This CDR3 contains 14 residues. V gave up 6 bases and J gave up 2 bases; unmatched junction bases: 3. CDR3 coding DNA: TGTGCCAGCAGCCGGGACAGGGGCAACTATGGCTACACCTTC. Its protein is CASSRDRGNYGYTF.

A remark on this clonotype: A much larger clone differs by one base, so this may be a read error. The genes are TRBV15 and TRBJ1-1; D remains unclear. Germline values: CDR1 LNHNV, CDR2 YYDKDF (reference sequence). The CDR3 is 13 residues long. CDR3 region: CTTSRDLAREAFF. DNA for the CDR3: TGTACCACCAGCAGAGATCTGGCGAGGGAAGCTTTCTTT.

A remark on this clonotype: This clone may be a read error of a much larger clone one base away. The chain recombines TRBV12-3 or TRBV12-4 with TRBJ2-1, with TRBD2 identical over 9 bases. After removal of 3 bases from V and 7 bases from J, the junction contained 7 bases not matched to a gene. The CDR3 covers 15 residues. The CDR3 region is CASSFAGTSSNEQFF. The DNA of the CDR3 is TGTGCCAGCAGTTTCGCCGGGACTAGCAGTAATGAGCAGTTCTTC.

V gene TRBV20-1 combines with J gene TRBJ2-1, with a tentative D call TRBD2 (7 bases). Germline values: CDR1 DFQATT, CDR2 SNEGSKA (reference sequence). V lost 6 bases, J lost 0 bases, and 18 bases lay in between. The CDR3 loop spans 16 amino acids. The CDR3 coding sequence is TGCAGTGCACCCTCGGGGGGCAGAAGCTCCTACAATGAGCAGTTCTTC. The encoded protein is CSAPSGGRSSYNEQFF.

The chain employs TRBV30 and TRBJ2-7; 9 bases align to TRBD1. CDR1 is GTSNPN and CDR2 is SVGIG in the germline V gene (reference sequence). The CDR3 spans 13 residues. Losses at the gene ends were 2 bases for V and 4 bases for J; bases not matched to a gene: 3. The CDR3 coding sequence is TGTGCCTGGAGTCCGGGACAGGGTTACGAGCAGTACTTC. This translates into CAWSPGQGYEQYF.